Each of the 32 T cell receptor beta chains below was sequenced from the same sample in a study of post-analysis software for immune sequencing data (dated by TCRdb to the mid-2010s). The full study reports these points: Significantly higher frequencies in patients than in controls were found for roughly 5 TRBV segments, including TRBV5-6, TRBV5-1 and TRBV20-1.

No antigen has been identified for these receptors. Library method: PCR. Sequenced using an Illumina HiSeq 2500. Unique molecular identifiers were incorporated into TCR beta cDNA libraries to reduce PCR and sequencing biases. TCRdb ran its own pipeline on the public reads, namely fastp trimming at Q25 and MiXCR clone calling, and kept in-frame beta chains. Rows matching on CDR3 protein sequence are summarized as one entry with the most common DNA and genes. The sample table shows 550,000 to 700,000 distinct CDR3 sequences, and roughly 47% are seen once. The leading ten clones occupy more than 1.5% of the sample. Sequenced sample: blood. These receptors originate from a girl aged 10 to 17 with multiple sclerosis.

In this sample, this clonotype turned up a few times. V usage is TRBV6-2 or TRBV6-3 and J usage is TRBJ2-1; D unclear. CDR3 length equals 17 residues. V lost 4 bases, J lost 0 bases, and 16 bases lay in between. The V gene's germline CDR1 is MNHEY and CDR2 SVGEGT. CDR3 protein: CASSSSNQDGSYNEQFF. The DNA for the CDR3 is TGTGCCAGCAGTTCCTCGAACCAGGATGGCTCCTACAATGAGCAGTTCTTC.

The CDR3 reads CASARDSQGADTQYF. The CDR3 DNA follows: TGTGCCAGCGCCCGGGACAGCCAAGGCGCGGATACGCAGTATTTT. The chain links TRBV2 to TRBJ2-3, with TRBD1 matching over 7 bases. CDR3 length: 15 amino acids. Trimming removed 8 bases from V and 6 bases from J; junction bases left unmatched: 14. The germline V gene has CDR1 SNHLY and CDR2 FYNNEI. Looking up the rest from reference TRBV2 and TRBJ2-3 gives the full variable domain: EPEVTQTPSHQVTQMGQEVILRCVPISNHLYFYWYRQILGQKVEFLVSFYNNEISEKSEIFDDQFSVERPDGSNFTLKIRSTKLEDSAMYFCASARDSQGADTQYFGPGTRLTVL.

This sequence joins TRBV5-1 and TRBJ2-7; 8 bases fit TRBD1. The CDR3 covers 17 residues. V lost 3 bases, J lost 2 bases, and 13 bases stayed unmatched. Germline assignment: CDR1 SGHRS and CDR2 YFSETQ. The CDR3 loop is CASSSSLRTGTPYEQYF. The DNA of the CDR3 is TGCGCCAGCAGCTCTTCCTTGCGGACAGGGACCCCCTACGAGCAGTACTTC.

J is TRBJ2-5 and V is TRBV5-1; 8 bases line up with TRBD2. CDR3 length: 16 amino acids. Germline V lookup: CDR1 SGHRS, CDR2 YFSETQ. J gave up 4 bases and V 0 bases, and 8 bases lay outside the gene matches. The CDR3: CASSLATGGDRETQYF. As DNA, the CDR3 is TGCGCCAGCAGCTTGGCCACCGGGGGGGACCGAGAGACCCAGTACTTC.

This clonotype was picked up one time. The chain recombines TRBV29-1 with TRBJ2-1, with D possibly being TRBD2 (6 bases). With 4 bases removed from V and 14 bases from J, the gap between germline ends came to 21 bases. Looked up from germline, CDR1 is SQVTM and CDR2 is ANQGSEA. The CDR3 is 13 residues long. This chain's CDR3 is CSVVGVWGGEEFF. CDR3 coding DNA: TGCAGCGTTGTGGGGGTTTGGGGAGGAGAGGAGTTCTTC.

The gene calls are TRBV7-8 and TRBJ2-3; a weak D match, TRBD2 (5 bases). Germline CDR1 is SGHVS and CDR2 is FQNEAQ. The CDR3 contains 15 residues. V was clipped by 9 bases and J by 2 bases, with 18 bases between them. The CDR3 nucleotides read TGTGCCAGTTGTGAGAAACGGGGATACACAGATACGCAGTATTTT. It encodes CASCEKRGYTDTQYF.

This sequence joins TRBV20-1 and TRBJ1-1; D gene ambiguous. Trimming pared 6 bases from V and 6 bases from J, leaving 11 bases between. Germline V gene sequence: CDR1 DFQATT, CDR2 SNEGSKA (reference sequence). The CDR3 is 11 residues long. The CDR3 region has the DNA TGCAGTGCCGCCTATCGCCCTGAAGCTTTCTTT. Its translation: CSAAYRPEAFF.

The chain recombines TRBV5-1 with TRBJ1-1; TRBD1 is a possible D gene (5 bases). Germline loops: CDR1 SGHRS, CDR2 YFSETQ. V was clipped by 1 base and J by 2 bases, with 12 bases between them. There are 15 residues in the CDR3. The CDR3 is CASSLIGGGNTEAFF. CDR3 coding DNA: TGCGCCAGCAGCTTGATTGGGGGGGGAAACACTGAAGCTTTCTTT. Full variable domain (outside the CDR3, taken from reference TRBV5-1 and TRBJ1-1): KAGVTQTPRYLIKTRGQQVTLSCSPISGHRSVSWYQQTPGQGLQFLFEYFSETQRNKGNFPGRFSGRQFSNSRSEMNVSTLELGDSALYLCASSLIGGGNTEAFFGQGTRLTVV.

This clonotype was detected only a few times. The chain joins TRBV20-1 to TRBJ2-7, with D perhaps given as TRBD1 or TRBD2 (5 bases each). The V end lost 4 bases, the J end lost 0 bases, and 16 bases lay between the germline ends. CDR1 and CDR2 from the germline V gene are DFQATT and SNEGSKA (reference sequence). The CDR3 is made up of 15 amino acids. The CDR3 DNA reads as TGCAGTGCTATACCGGGGACCGTTAGCTCCTACGAGCAGTACTTC. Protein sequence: CSAIPGTVSSYEQYF.

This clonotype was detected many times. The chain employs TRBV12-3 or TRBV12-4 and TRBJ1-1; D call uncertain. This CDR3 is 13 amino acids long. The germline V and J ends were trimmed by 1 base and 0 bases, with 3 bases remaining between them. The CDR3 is CASSLGVNTEAFF. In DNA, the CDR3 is TGTGCCAGCAGTTTAGGCGTGAACACTGAAGCTTTCTTT.

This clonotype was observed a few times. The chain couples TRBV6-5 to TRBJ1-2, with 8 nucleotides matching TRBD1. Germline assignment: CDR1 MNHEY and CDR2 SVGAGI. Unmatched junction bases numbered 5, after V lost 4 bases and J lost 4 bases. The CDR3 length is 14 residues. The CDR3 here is CASSFGQGLYGYTF. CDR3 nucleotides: TGTGCCAGCAGTTTTGGACAGGGCCTCTATGGCTACACCTTC.

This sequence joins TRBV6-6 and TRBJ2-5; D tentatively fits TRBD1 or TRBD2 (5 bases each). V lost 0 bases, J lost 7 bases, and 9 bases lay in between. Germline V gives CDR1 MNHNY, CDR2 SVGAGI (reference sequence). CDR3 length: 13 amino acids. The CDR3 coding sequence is TGTGCCAGCAGTTACTCGGGACGAAGGACCCAGTACTTC. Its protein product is CASSYSGRRTQYF.

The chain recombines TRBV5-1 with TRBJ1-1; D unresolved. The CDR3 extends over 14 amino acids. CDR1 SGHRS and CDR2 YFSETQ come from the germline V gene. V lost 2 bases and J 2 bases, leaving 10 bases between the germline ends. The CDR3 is CASSFAMANTEAFF. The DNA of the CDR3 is TGCGCCAGCAGCTTTGCCATGGCAAACACTGAAGCTTTCTTT. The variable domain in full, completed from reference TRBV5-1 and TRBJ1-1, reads KAGVTQTPRYLIKTRGQQVTLSCSPISGHRSVSWYQQTPGQGLQFLFEYFSETQRNKGNFPGRFSGRQFSNSRSEMNVSTLELGDSALYLCASSFAMANTEAFFGQGTRLTVV.

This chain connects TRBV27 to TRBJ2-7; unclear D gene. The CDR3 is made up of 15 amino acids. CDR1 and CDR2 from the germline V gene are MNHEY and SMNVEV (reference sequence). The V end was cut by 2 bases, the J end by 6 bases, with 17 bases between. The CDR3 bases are TGTGCCAGCAGTTTAAAGGGCGCGAGGCCGCCCGAGCAGTACTTC. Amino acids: CASSLKGARPPEQYF.

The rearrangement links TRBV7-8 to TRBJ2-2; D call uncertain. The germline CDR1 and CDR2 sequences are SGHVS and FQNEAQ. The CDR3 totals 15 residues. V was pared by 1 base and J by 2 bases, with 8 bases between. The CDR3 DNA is TGTGCCAGCAGCTTAGTTTCGGGTAACACCGGGGAGCTGTTTTTT. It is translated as CASSLVSGNTGELFF. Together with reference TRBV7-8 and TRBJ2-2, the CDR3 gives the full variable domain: GAGVSQSPRYKVAKRGQDVALRCDPISGHVSLFWYQQALGQGPEFLTYFQNEAQLDKSGLPSDRFFAERPEGSVSTLKIQRTQQEDSAVYLCASSLVSGNTGELFFGEGSRLTVL.

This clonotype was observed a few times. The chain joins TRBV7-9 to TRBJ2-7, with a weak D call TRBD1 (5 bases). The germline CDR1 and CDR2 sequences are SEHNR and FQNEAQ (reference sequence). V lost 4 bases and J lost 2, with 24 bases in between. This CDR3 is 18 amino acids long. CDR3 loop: CASSSIKPPRGPTYEQYF. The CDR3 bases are TGTGCCAGCAGCTCCATTAAACCTCCAAGGGGTCCTACCTACGAGCAGTACTTC.

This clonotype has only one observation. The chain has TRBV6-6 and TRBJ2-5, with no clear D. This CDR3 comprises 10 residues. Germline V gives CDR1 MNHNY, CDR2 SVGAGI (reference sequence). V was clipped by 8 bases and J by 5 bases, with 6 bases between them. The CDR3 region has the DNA TGTGCCAGCGGTTCCGAGACCCAGTACTTC. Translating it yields CASGSETQYF.

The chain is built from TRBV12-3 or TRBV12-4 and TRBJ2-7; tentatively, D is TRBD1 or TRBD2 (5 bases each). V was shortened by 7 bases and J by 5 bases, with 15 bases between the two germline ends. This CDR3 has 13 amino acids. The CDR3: CASIGVLGDEQYF. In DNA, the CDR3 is TGTGCCAGCATTGGGGTCCTGGGGGACGAGCAGTACTTC.

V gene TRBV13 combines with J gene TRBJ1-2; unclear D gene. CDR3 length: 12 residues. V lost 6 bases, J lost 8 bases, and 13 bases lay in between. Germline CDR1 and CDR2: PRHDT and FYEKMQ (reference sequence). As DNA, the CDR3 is TGTGCCAGCAGATTTATAGGATCGGGCTACACCTTC. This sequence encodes CASRFIGSGYTF.

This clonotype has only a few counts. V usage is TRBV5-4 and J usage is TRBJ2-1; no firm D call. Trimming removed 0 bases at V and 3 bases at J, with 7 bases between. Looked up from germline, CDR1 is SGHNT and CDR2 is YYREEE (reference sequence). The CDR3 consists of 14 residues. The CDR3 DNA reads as TGTGCCAGCAGCTTGGAGGGAAACTACAATGAGCAGTTCTTC. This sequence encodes CASSLEGNYNEQFF.

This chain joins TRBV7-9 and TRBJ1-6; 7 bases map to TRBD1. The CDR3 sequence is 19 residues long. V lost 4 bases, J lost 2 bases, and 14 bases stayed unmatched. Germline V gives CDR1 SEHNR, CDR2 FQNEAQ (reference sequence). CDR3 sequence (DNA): TGTGCCAGCAGCTCAAGTCGGACAGGAGGGCCCACCTATAATTCACCCCTCCACTTT. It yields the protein CASSSSRTGGPTYNSPLHF. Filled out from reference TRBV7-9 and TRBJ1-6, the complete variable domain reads DTGVSQNPRHKITKRGQNVTFRCDPISEHNRLYWYRQTLGQGPEFLTYFQNEAQLEKSRLLSDRFSAERPKGSFSTLEIQRTEQGDSAMYLCASSSSRTGGPTYNSPLHFGNGTRLTVT.

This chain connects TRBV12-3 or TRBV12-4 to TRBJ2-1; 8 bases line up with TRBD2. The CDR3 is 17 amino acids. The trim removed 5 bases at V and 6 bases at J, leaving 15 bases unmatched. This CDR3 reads CASSPIRPGGLTNEQFF. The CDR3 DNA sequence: TGTGCCAGCAGTCCTATTCGACCGGGAGGGCTTACCAATGAGCAGTTCTTC.

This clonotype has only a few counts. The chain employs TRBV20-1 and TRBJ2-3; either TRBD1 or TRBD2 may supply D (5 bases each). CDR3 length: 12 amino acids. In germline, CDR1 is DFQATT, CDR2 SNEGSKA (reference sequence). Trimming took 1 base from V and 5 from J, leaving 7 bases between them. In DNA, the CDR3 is TGCAGTGCTAGAGGGGACGGAGATACGCAGTATTTT. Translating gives CSARGDGDTQYF.

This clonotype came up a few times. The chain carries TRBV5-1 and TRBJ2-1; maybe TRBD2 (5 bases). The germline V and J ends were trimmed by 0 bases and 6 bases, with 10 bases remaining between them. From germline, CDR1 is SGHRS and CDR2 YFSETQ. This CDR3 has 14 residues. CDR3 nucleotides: TGCGCCAGCAGCTTGGCCTTTCTAGCCAATGAGCAGTTCTTC. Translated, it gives CASSLAFLANEQFF.

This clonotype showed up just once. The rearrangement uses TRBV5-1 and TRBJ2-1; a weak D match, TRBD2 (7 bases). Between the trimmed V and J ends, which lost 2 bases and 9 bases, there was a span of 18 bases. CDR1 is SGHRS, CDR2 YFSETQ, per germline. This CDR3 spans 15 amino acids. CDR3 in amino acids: CASSLGGRAVSEQFF. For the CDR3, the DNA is TGCGCCAGCAGCTTAGGGGGGAGGGCCGTAAGTGAGCAGTTCTTC.

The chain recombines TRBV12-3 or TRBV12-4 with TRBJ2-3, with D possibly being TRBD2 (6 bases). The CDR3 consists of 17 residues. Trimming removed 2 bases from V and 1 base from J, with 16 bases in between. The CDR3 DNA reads TGTGCCAGCAGTTTACTAGCGTTCAGTTCAGGCACAGATACGCAGTATTTT. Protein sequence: CASSLLAFSSGTDTQYF.

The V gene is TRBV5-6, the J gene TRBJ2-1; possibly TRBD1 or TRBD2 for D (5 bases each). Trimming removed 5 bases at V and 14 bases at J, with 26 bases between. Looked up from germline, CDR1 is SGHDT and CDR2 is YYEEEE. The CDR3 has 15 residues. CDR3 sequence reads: CASSLGTQAKLREFF. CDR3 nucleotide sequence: TGTGCCAGCAGTCTGGGGACCCAAGCCAAATTAAGGGAGTTCTTC.

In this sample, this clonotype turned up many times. In DNA, the CDR3 is TGTGCCAGCAGTGCGGGACTAGCGGTAAACCAAGAGACCCAGTACTTC. Translation gives CASSAGLAVNQETQYF. The rearrangement joins TRBV12-3 or TRBV12-4 to TRBJ2-5; 11 nucleotides align to TRBD2. The CDR3 has 16 residues. Trimming took 5 bases from V and 0 from J; bases not matched to a gene: 5.

The CDR3 region is CSASLPSSYEQYF. The CDR3 DNA reads TGCAGTGCTTCCCTCCCCAGCTCCTACGAGCAGTACTTC. The chain couples TRBV20-1 to TRBJ2-7; D remains ambiguous. CDR3 length: 13 amino acids. V was clipped by 5 bases and J by 0 bases, with 11 bases between them. Germline V gives CDR1 DFQATT, CDR2 SNEGSKA (reference sequence).

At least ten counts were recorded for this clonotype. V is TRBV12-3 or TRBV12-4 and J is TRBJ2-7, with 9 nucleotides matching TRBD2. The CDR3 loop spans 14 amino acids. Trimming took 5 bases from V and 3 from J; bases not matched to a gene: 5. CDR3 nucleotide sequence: TGTGCCAGCAGTCCACTAGCGGGTAGCTACGAGCAGTACTTC. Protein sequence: CASSPLAGSYEQYF.

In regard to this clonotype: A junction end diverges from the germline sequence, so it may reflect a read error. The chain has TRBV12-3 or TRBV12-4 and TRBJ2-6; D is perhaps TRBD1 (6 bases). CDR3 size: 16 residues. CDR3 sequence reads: CASSLGTASGANVRTF. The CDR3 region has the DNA TGTGCCAGCAGTTTAGGGACAGCATCTGGGGCCAACGTCCGGACTTTC.

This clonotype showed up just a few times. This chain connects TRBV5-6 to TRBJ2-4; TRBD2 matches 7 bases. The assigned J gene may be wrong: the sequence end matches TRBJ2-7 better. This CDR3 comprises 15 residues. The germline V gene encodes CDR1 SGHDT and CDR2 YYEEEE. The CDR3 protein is CASSAISGTNYEQYF. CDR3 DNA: TGTGCCAGCAGCGCGATATCCGGGACTAATTACGAGCAGTACTTC.